This TCR beta chain derives from a study of blood T cell repertoires in COVID-19. Participant-reported clinical history was the basis for cohort assignment. Per the authors' pipeline: Nucleated cell number was recorded as an estimate derived from reference gene primer amplification. The protocol was immunoSEQ multiplex PCR, while the TCRdb copy is restricted to in-frame clones and leaves out a portion. The V and J calls and clone size were taken over from that table, and D and trimming were inferred from the DNA. The repertoire consists of fewer than 400,000 clones, with 65% to 90% occurring once and the leading ten covering about 4.2%. The specimen sequenced was PBMCs or T cells enriched from blood (not recorded which). The sequence came from a man in his thirties or forties who had recovered from COVID-19.

The CDR3 loop reads CASSQESRRGPKNIQYF. CDR3 in DNA: TGTGCCAGCAGCCAAGAATCTAGGAGGGGGCCCAAAAACATTCAGTACTTC. The V gene is TRBV3-1 (or the pseudogene TRBV3-2), the J gene TRBJ2-4; a weak D match, TRBD1 (7 bases). Looked up from germline, CDR1 is LGHDT and CDR2 is YNNKEL (reference sequence). The CDR3 length is 17 residues. V was shortened by 0 bases and J by 2 bases, with 14 bases between the two germline ends.